One and the same sample provided the 28 T cell receptor beta chains below, sequenced in a study of shared clonotypes between healthy human individuals. Data came from immunoSEQ multiplex PCR; TCRdb stores just in-frame clones and leaves some out. This table holds millions of clones, approximately 95% found once. What was sequenced was naive CD4+ T cells from PBMCs. The subset: CD45RA+ positively selected. These TCRs come from a man aged 18 to 30 in good health. Some clones in this sample may be carry-over from other donors' samples.

V is TRBV2 and J is TRBJ2-3; D gene ambiguous. V lost 0 bases and J 10 bases, leaving 8 bases between the germline ends. The CDR3 consists of 12 residues. CDR1 is SNHLY, CDR2 FYNNEI, per germline. The CDR3 region has the DNA TGTGCCAGCAGTGAAGCGTATGCGGCGCAGTATTTT. Residues: CASSEAYAAQYF.

The chain couples TRBV5-1 to TRBJ1-2; D not resolved. The germline CDR1 and CDR2 sequences are SGHRS and YFSETQ. This CDR3 has 12 residues. V gave up 6 bases and J gave up 2 bases, with 8 bases separating them. In DNA, the CDR3 is TGCGCCAGCACTGCGGAGAACTATGGCTACACCTTC. Translating it yields CASTAENYGYTF.

The rearrangement links TRBV10-3 to TRBJ1-6, with TRBD1 matching 8 bases. V shed 8 bases and J 7 bases; nucleotides not matched to a gene: 7. CDR3 size: 14 residues. Germline V gene sequence: CDR1 ENHRY, CDR2 SYGVKD. The CDR3 sequence: CAIQLDRVNSPLHF. Written as DNA, the CDR3 is TGTGCCATCCAACTGGACAGGGTAAATTCACCCCTCCACTTT.

This sequence joins TRBV7-9 and TRBJ2-2; D is undetermined. Per the germline V gene, CDR1 is SEHNR and CDR2 is FQNEAQ (reference sequence). The V gene lost 3 bases and the J gene lost 3 bases, with 11 bases spanning the gap. This CDR3 has 15 amino acids. CDR3 sequence reads: CASSLKDDYTGELFF. The CDR3 coding sequence is TGTGCCAGCAGCTTGAAGGACGATTACACCGGGGAGCTGTTTTTT.

V is TRBV11-3 and J is TRBJ2-7; D is possibly TRBD2 (5 bases). CDR3 length equals 15 residues. The V end was cut by 0 bases, the J end by 2 bases, with 11 bases between. Germline V gives CDR1 SGHNT, CDR2 YENEEA. The CDR3 spells CASSLESGPTYEQYF. For the CDR3, the DNA is TGTGCCAGCAGCTTAGAGAGCGGTCCCACCTACGAGCAGTACTTC.

The rearrangement links TRBV18 to TRBJ1-3, with 7 bases that match TRBD1. Germline V gives CDR1 KGHSH, CDR2 LQKENI. This CDR3 region has 15 residues. Unmatched junction bases numbered 3, after V lost 2 bases and J lost 2 bases. For the CDR3, the DNA is TGTGCCAGCTCACCAGTACAGGGGACTGGAAACACCATATATTTT. Its translation: CASSPVQGTGNTIYF.

For this clone: Since a much larger clone is just one base distant, this may be a read error. This chain connects TRBV7-2 to TRBJ1-1, with D perhaps TRBD1 (6 bases). This CDR3 spans 13 amino acids. From germline, CDR1 is SGHTA and CDR2 FQGNSA. Trimming left V 5 bases short and J 1 base short, with 8 bases between. Written as DNA, the CDR3 is TGTGCCAGCAGCCAGGGACAGAACACTGAAGCTTTCTTT. Translation: CASSQGQNTEAFF.

V is TRBV7-2 and J is TRBJ1-4, with D unclear. CDR1 is SGHTA and CDR2 is FQGNSA in the germline V gene. V lost 6 bases to trimming and J lost 12 bases, with 14 bases between them. This CDR3 has 12 amino acids. This CDR3 is CASRLDSSQLFF. The CDR3 DNA sequence: TGTGCCAGCAGGCTGGATTCCAGCCAACTGTTTTTT.

The chain has TRBV6-1 and TRBJ1-5; tentatively, D is TRBD1 (5 bases). CDR3 length: 17 amino acids. V was cut by 1 base and J by 0 bases, with 13 bases left in between. Germline CDR1 reads MNHNS; CDR2 reads SASEGT. CDR3 residues: CASSEVLTGYSNQPQHF. DNA of the CDR3: TGTGCCAGCAGTGAAGTATTAACAGGCTATAGCAATCAGCCCCAGCATTTT.

The chain is built from TRBV11-3 and TRBJ2-7; D call uncertain. CDR3 length: 14 residues. V dropped 5 bases and J dropped 6 bases, with 17 bases sitting between them. The V gene's germline CDR1 is SGHNT and CDR2 YENEEA. CDR3 loop: CASSPDPTSSEQYF. The DNA for the CDR3 is TGTGCCAGCAGCCCCGACCCAACTTCATCCGAGCAGTACTTC. Combining the CDR3 with reference TRBV11-3 and TRBJ2-7 gives the whole variable domain EAGVVQSPRYKIIEKKQPVAFWCNPISGHNTLYWYLQNLGQGPELLIRYENEEAVDDSQLPKDRFSAERLKGVDSTLKIQPAELGDSAVYLCASSPDPTSSEQYFGPGTRLTVT.

In this sample, this clone turned up once. The rearrangement links TRBV7-3 to TRBJ2-5; 10 bases align to TRBD2. Trimming took 0 bases from V and 0 from J; bases not matched to a gene: 4. From germline, CDR1 is SGHTA and CDR2 FQGTGA. The CDR3 extends over 17 amino acids. This chain's CDR3 is CASSLTPTSGYQETQYF. CDR3 nucleotide sequence: TGTGCCAGCAGCTTAACTCCGACTAGCGGGTACCAAGAGACCCAGTACTTC.

J is TRBJ1-2 and V is TRBV5-1; tentative D call: TRBD1 (6 bases). Germline CDR1 is SGHRS and CDR2 is YFSETQ. V shed 0 bases and J shed 8 bases, with 14 bases lying between them. This CDR3 has 14 residues. For the CDR3, the DNA is TGCGCCAGCAGCTTGGAGGGGGAGGTTCAGGGCTACACCTTC. This codes for CASSLEGEVQGYTF.

CDR3 nucleotide sequence: TGTGCCAGCAGCTTGAGAGGCAGAGTGGCAGATACGCAGTATTTT. Translated: CASSLRGRVADTQYF. The V and J genes are TRBV5-5 and TRBJ2-3, with D uncertain. The CDR3 is 15 amino acids. CDR1 SGHKS and CDR2 YYEKEE come from the germline V gene (reference sequence). V lost 1 base to trimming and J lost 4 bases, with 13 bases between them.

The V and J genes are TRBV6-1 and TRBJ2-7; the D gene is possibly TRBD1 (5 bases). The CDR3 has 12 amino acids. V gave up 6 bases and J gave up 2 bases, with 8 bases separating them. The germline V gene has CDR1 MNHNS and CDR2 SASEGT. CDR3: CASRDITYEQYF. The CDR3 DNA follows: TGTGCCAGCAGGGACATTACCTACGAGCAGTACTTC.

This clone was seen only once. V gene TRBV6-1 combines with J gene TRBJ1-5; D is perhaps TRBD1 (5 bases). Germline V gene data show CDR1 as MNHNS and CDR2 as SASEGT. Trimming took 8 bases from V and 5 from J, leaving 16 bases between them. The CDR3 is 14 amino acids. CDR3 in amino acids: CASLAGWSDQPQHF. In DNA form, the CDR3 reads TGTGCCAGCCTGGCAGGGTGGTCGGATCAGCCCCAGCATTTT.

The chain employs TRBV9 and TRBJ1-1; D not resolved. Between the trimmed V and J ends, which lost 3 bases and 0 bases, there was a span of 15 bases. The CDR3 covers 16 residues. CDR1 and CDR2 from the germline V gene are SGDLS and YYNGEE. CDR3 residues: CASSGDRLTMNTEAFF. Written as DNA, the CDR3 is TGTGCCAGCAGCGGAGACCGTCTTACTATGAACACTGAAGCTTTCTTT.

The chain has TRBV21-1 and TRBJ2-7; the D call TRBD1 from the table was never checked on the DNA. TRBV21-1 is an annotated pseudogene. The length of the CDR3 is 19 residues. The CDR3 is CASSSRPNIGQGNPLEQYF. The CDR3 nucleotides are TGTGCCAGCAGCTCGCGCCCAAATATAGGTCAGGGGAATCCTCTTGAGCAGTACTTC.

The V call is TRBV5-8, the J call TRBJ1-2; 9 nucleotides line up with TRBD1. CDR3 size: 15 residues. CDR1 is SGHTS, CDR2 YDEGEE, per germline. V shed 4 bases and J 4 bases; nucleotides not matched to a gene: 8. The CDR3 here is CASSPERDRAYGYTF. The DNA of the CDR3 is TGTGCCAGCAGCCCTGAGCGGGACAGGGCCTATGGCTACACCTTC.

CDR3 region: CASSLGNSYEQYF. The CDR3 DNA reads TGTGCCAGCAGCTTAGGAAACTCCTACGAGCAGTACTTC. The chain is built from TRBV7-9 and TRBJ2-7; D is unclear. This CDR3 is 13 amino acids long. The germline V and J ends were trimmed by 1 base and 0 bases, with 4 bases remaining between them. From germline, CDR1 is SEHNR and CDR2 FQNEAQ (reference sequence).

V is TRBV28 and J is TRBJ1-2; TRBD1 agrees at 8 bases. This CDR3 is 13 amino acids long. Germline CDR1 reads MDHEN; CDR2 reads SYDVKM. V lost 3 bases to trimming and J lost 8 bases; unmatched junction nucleotides: 5. DNA of the CDR3: TGTGCCAGCAGTTTCAGGGGGCTGCAGGGCTACACCTTC. Translating gives CASSFRGLQGYTF.

V is TRBV15 and J is TRBJ1-1; D is ambiguous. Germline lookup yields CDR1 LNHNV and CDR2 YYDKDF (reference sequence). This CDR3 spans 14 amino acids. The germline V and J ends were trimmed by 1 base and 8 bases, with 14 bases remaining between them. The CDR3 region has the DNA TGTGCCACCAGCAGAGGCGCGGAATTTACCGAAGCTTTCTTT. Translation gives CATSRGAEFTEAFF. Supplemented by reference TRBV15 and TRBJ1-1, the full variable domain reads DAMVIQNPRYQVTQFGKPVTLSCSQTLNHNVMYWYQQKSSQAPKLLFHYYDKDFNNEADTPDNFQSRRPNTSFCFLDIRSPGLGDTAMYLCATSRGAEFTEAFFGQGTRLTVV.

This sequence joins TRBV11-2 and TRBJ2-7; possibly TRBD1 for D (5 bases). CDR1 and CDR2 from the germline V gene are SGHAT and FQNNGV. V lost 0 bases and J 6 bases, leaving 18 bases between the germline ends. The CDR3 covers 16 residues. CDR3 nucleotide sequence: TGTGCCAGCAGCTTAGAGGACAATCCCTTTTTTTCCGAGCAGTACTTC. Amino acid sequence: CASSLEDNPFFSEQYF.

The CDR3 DNA follows: TGTGCCAGCAGCCCTACTACCACAGATACGCAGTATTTT. Translated, it gives CASSPTTTDTQYF. J is TRBJ2-3 and V is TRBV7-7; no clear D. Germline CDR1 SSHAT, CDR2 FNYEAQ (reference sequence). The CDR3 covers 13 residues. Trimming pared 5 bases from V and 2 bases from J, leaving 8 bases between.

CDR3: CASSLGRSGVAEQFF. The CDR3 DNA follows: TGTGCCAGCAGCTTAGGGCGTTCGGGGGTCGCCGAGCAGTTCTTC. V is TRBV11-3 and J is TRBJ2-1, with a possible D match to TRBD2 (6 bases). CDR3 length equals 15 residues. The V gene lost 1 base and the J gene lost 10 bases, with 17 bases spanning the gap. The germline CDR1 and CDR2 sequences are SGHNT and YENEEA.

J is TRBJ2-3 and V is TRBV5-4; 9 bases are a match to TRBD1. Germline V gene sequence: CDR1 SGHNT, CDR2 YYREEE (reference sequence). V shed 9 bases and J 6 bases; nucleotides not matched to a gene: 8. CDR3 size: 13 residues. Here the CDR3 reads CATADRGLDTQYF. The CDR3 nucleotides are TGTGCCACCGCGGACAGGGGTCTTGATACGCAGTATTTT.

This chain uses TRBV6-1 with TRBJ2-5, with 7 bases identical to TRBD1. The germline V gene has CDR1 MNHNS and CDR2 SASEGT. With 4 bases clipped from V and 5 bases from J, the junction kept 7 bases outside the gene matches. The CDR3 runs 14 residues. The CDR3 here is CASSGGGFMETQYF. The CDR3, as DNA: TGTGCCAGCAGTGGAGGGGGCTTTATGGAGACCCAGTACTTC.

The chain uses TRBV6-1 and TRBJ1-1, with a weak D call TRBD1 (6 bases). V lost 3 bases and J lost 3, with 11 bases in between. Germline loops: CDR1 MNHNS, CDR2 SASEGT. The CDR3 spans 14 residues. The CDR3, as DNA: TGTGCCAGCAGTGACCGGGGGGCGGACACTGAAGCTTTCTTT. Amino acids: CASSDRGADTEAFF.

The CDR3 DNA reads TGTGCCAGCAGCCGGACAGCTTTTAGCACAGATACGCAGTATTTT. It yields the protein CASSRTAFSTDTQYF. The genes are TRBV5-8 and TRBJ2-3, with D maybe TRBD1 (6 bases). The CDR3 covers 15 residues. Germline values: CDR1 SGHTS, CDR2 YDEGEE. Trimming left V 4 bases short and J 0 bases short, with 12 bases between. The full variable domain, in which reference TRBV5-8 and TRBJ2-3 provide the parts outside the CDR3, is EAGVTQSPTHLIKTRGQQATLRCSPISGHTSVYWYQQALGLGLQFLLWYDEGEERNRGNFPPRFSGRQFPNYSSELNVNALELEDSALYLCASSRTAFSTDTQYFGPGTRLTVL.